This T cell receptor (beta chain) was observed in a study of T cells in Graves' hyperthyroidism and ophthalmopathy. The CDR3 totals 18 residues. Germline loops: CDR1 MGHRA, CDR2 YSYEKL. V dropped 0 bases and J dropped 0 bases, with 15 bases sitting between them. TCR beta CDR3 regions were amplified from RNA. The HTBI set primed first-round TCR CDR3 RT-PCR. TCRdb reprocessed the multiplex PCR reads via MiXCR and lists one record per CDR3 protein. The sample has roughly 360,000 distinct CDR3 sequences, around an eighth seen once. Those with hyperthyroidism were 18 to 65 years old, newly diagnosed, and ill for under 2 months. Diagnoses were established using clinical symptoms, serum thyroxine and TRAb, thyroid ultrasound and orbital computed tomography. The authors obtained PBMCs from 9 to 10 ml of fresh peripheral blood.

The origin of this receptor is a man aged 25-45 years with Graves' hyperthyroidism that later progressed to Graves' ophthalmopathy. The specimen was blood. The chain is built from TRBV4-1 and TRBJ2-4; D not certain. The CDR3 DNA reads TGCGCCAGCAGCCAAGATGGAAGAACTGTTCTAGCCAAAAACATTCAGTACTTC. Protein sequence: CASSQDGRTVLAKNIQYF.